The 14 T cell receptor beta chains in this list originate from one sample, sequenced in a study of blood T cell repertoires in COVID-19. Using immunoSEQ multiplex PCR, the repertoire was profiled, and TCRdb retains in-frame clones only, with some absent. The sample has 200,000 or so clones; under 90% are singletons. Specimen: peripheral blood. Receptors originate from a man under 40 with active or convalescent COVID-19.

CDR3 sequence reads: CASTLRGSDEKLFF. DNA for the CDR3: TGTGCCAGTACCTTGAGGGGGTCAGATGAAAAACTGTTTTTT. J is TRBJ1-4 and V is TRBV19; D might be TRBD1 (6 bases). This CDR3 comprises 14 residues. The germline V and J ends were trimmed by 7 bases and 6 bases, with 15 bases remaining between them. Germline lookup yields CDR1 LNHDA and CDR2 SQIVND (reference sequence).

The genes are TRBV27 and TRBJ1-5; D gene ambiguous. Germline loops: CDR1 MNHEY, CDR2 SMNVEV (reference sequence). V lost 6 bases to trimming and J lost 8 bases, with 5 bases between them. This CDR3 is built from 10 residues. The DNA of the CDR3 is TGTGCCAGCAGCCCCAAGCCCCAGCATTTT. Encoded protein: CASSPKPQHF.

The chain carries TRBV7-2 and TRBJ2-1; 13 bases match TRBD2. There are 15 residues in the CDR3. Looked up from germline, CDR1 is SGHTA and CDR2 is FQGNSA. The J segment lost 6 bases and the V segment lost 4 bases, leaving 3 bases of the junction unmatched. The CDR3 region is CASSWGLAGTNEQFF. Written as DNA, the CDR3 is TGTGCCAGCAGCTGGGGACTAGCGGGAACCAATGAGCAGTTCTTC.

The V and J genes are TRBV6-5 and TRBJ1-1, with 7 bases lining up with TRBD1. Germline V gene data show CDR1 as MNHEY and CDR2 as SVGAGI. The CDR3 is 12 residues long. Unmatched junction bases numbered 0, after V lost 8 bases and J lost 0 bases. The CDR3 coding sequence is TGTGCCAGCGGGACAGTGAACACTGAAGCTTTCTTT. Protein product: CASGTVNTEAFF.

This clone was counted only a few times. The V gene is TRBV24-1, the J gene TRBJ2-1; a weak D match, TRBD1 (5 bases). The germline CDR1 and CDR2 sequences are KGHDR and SFDVKD. V was cut by 1 base and J by 5 bases, with 11 bases left in between. This CDR3 has 15 amino acids. The CDR3 coding sequence is TGTGCCACCAGTGATTTCGTTCAGGGTCACAATGAGCAGTTCTTC. Translation gives CATSDFVQGHNEQFF.

The J gene is TRBJ2-1, the V gene TRBV6-2 or TRBV6-3; possible D gene TRBD1, 5 bases. Trimming pared 6 bases from V and 2 bases from J, leaving 17 bases between. Germline CDR1 reads MNHEY; CDR2 reads SVGEGT. This CDR3 spans 16 amino acids. CDR3 region: CASSPGATTAYNEQFF. The CDR3 DNA follows: TGTGCCAGCAGCCCTGGGGCCACCACGGCCTACAATGAGCAGTTCTTC.

This rearrangement joins TRBV9 to TRBJ2-1; 9 bases map to TRBD1. Germline-derived CDR1 and CDR2 are SGDLS and YYNGEE. Germline trimming cut 0 bases from V and 11 bases from J; bases unmatched to any gene: 12. The CDR3 covers 16 residues. CDR3 sequence (DNA): TGTGCCAGCAGCGTAGCTGTGACAGGGGGGAGAATGAAGCAGTTCTTC. Translating it yields CASSVAVTGGRMKQFF.

The J gene is TRBJ2-3, the V gene TRBV27, with 14 bases identical to TRBD2. The trim removed 5 bases at V and 4 bases at J, leaving 8 bases unmatched. Germline values: CDR1 MNHEY, CDR2 SMNVEV (reference sequence). The CDR3 totals 17 residues. CDR3 sequence (DNA): TGTGCCAGCAGTCCGCTGACTAGCGGGGGGGCTGCAGATACGCAGTATTTT. Protein: CASSPLTSGGAADTQYF.

This sequence joins TRBV7-6 and TRBJ1-1; D is unresolved. This CDR3 has 17 residues. The V end lost 1 base, the J end lost 6 bases, and 21 bases lay between the germline ends. In germline, CDR1 is SGHVS, CDR2 FNYEAQ. This CDR3 is CASSLDGLVGGLAEAFF. CDR3 coding DNA: TGTGCCAGCAGCTTAGATGGGCTGGTCGGCGGACTGGCTGAAGCTTTCTTT.

This clone was counted a single time. This chain uses TRBV27 with TRBJ2-1; TRBD2 might be the D (6 bases). Trimming removed 2 bases at V and 7 bases at J, with 9 bases between. This CDR3 is built from 13 residues. Germline assignment: CDR1 MNHEY and CDR2 SMNVEV (reference sequence). The CDR3 region has the DNA TGTGCCAGCAGTTTAGGCGGGGTAAATGAGCAGTTCTTC. It codes for CASSLGGVNEQFF.

This chain joins TRBV14 and TRBJ2-2; TRBD1 is a possible D gene (6 bases). V was clipped by 4 bases and J by 0 bases, with 9 bases between them. The CDR3 is 15 residues long. Per the germline V gene, CDR1 is SGHDN and CDR2 is FVKESK. CDR3 sequence: CASSPGTTNTGELFF. The CDR3 bases are TGTGCCAGCAGCCCCGGGACAACGAACACCGGGGAGCTGTTTTTT.

The J gene is TRBJ1-2, the V gene TRBV28; TRBD1 matches at 7 bases. Germline CDR1 MDHEN, CDR2 SYDVKM. Losses at the gene ends were 5 bases for V and 4 bases for J; bases not matched to a gene: 7. This CDR3 has 14 residues. This CDR3 reads CASSPGQAPYGYTF. As DNA, the CDR3 is TGTGCCAGCAGTCCTGGACAGGCCCCCTATGGCTACACCTTC.

This clone was seen only once. CDR3 protein: CASSPVGGREEKLFF. In nucleotides, the CDR3 is TGTGCCAGCTCACCAGTGGGGGGGCGCGAAGAAAAACTGTTTTTT. The rearrangement links TRBV18 to TRBJ1-4; tentatively, D is TRBD1 (6 bases). Deletions cut 2 bases from V and 8 bases from J, with 15 bases between. The CDR3 consists of 15 residues. Looked up from germline, CDR1 is KGHSH and CDR2 is LQKENI.

V is TRBV10-3 and J is TRBJ1-1; a possible D gene is TRBD1 (5 bases). Trimming removed 6 bases from V and 1 base from J, with 12 bases in between. The CDR3 runs 14 residues. Germline CDR1 and CDR2: ENHRY and SYGVKD. The CDR3 nucleotides read TGTGCCATCAGGAGGGGAGGGAGGAACACTGAAGCTTTCTTT. Translating it yields CAIRRGGRNTEAFF.